One and the same sample provided the 28 T cell receptor beta chains below, sequenced in a study of CXCR3-negative and CXCR3-positive naive CD8 T cells. UMI-labeled 5' RACE yielded the TRB cDNA libraries. TCRdb derives one entry per CDR3 protein from the 5' RACE reads, leaving out DNA. Its clone listing holds more than 50,000 distinct CDR3 sequences. The specimen sequenced was naive CXCR3- CD8+ T cells from blood. Sample subset: CD45RO-CCR7+CD27+CD95- naive CD8+ T cells lacking CXCR3 (TNR3-). These receptors were collected from a human donor in good health. Some clones in this sample may be carry-over from other donors' samples.

The chain is built from TRBV20-1 and TRBJ1-5. The germline V gene has CDR1 DFQATT and CDR2 SNEGSKA (reference sequence). The CDR3 contains 14 residues. The CDR3 here is CSAIGGGTDLPQHF.

J is TRBJ2-5 and V is TRBV7-9; the TCRdb call, TRBD1, lacks DNA for checking. The CDR3 has 16 residues. The germline gives CDR1 SEHNR, CDR2 FQNEAQ (reference sequence). This CDR3 reads CASSLAPDRLTETQYF.

The rearrangement uses TRBV27 and TRBJ1-1. This CDR3 region has 14 residues. The germline gives CDR1 MNHEY, CDR2 SMNVEV (reference sequence). CDR3 sequence reads: CASSLIRRNTEAFF.

The chain couples TRBV27 to TRBJ2-2. The CDR3 loop spans 14 amino acids. Per the germline V gene, CDR1 is MNHEY and CDR2 is SMNVEV (reference sequence). CDR3 sequence reads: CASSFTQNTGELFF.

The chain employs TRBV29-1 and TRBJ2-7. Germline-derived CDR1 and CDR2 are SQVTM and ANQGSEA. This CDR3 is built from 16 residues. CDR3 amino acids: CSFDPTGRRSSYEQYF.

This chain uses TRBV7-9 with TRBJ2-7. The CDR3 extends over 14 amino acids. Germline-derived CDR1 and CDR2 are SEHNR and FQNEAQ (reference sequence). This CDR3 is CASSHPGGPYEQYF.

This rearrangement joins TRBV7-6 to TRBJ1-1; no DNA is available, so the TRBD1 call from TCRdb remains unchecked. The CDR3 consists of 13 residues. Germline-derived CDR1 and CDR2 are SGHVS and FNYEAQ. The CDR3 spells CASRQGVNTEAFF.

The chain employs TRBV12-3 or TRBV12-4 and TRBJ2-7; as DNA is missing, the TRBD1 call by TCRdb cannot be tested. CDR3 size: 13 residues. The CDR3 sequence is CASRRSPNHEQYF.

The V gene is TRBV6-2 or TRBV6-3, the J gene TRBJ2-7. Germline CDR1 is MNHEY and CDR2 is SVGEGT. This CDR3 spans 13 amino acids. CDR3 in amino acids: CASLDRGTYEQYF.

The V gene is TRBV6-2 or TRBV6-3, the J gene TRBJ1-3; the D call from TCRdb, TRBD1, cannot be confirmed without DNA. Per the germline V gene, CDR1 is MNHEY and CDR2 is SVGEGT. The CDR3 has 15 amino acids. The CDR3 loop reads CASIRDSLTGNTIYF.

The chain uses TRBV6-2 or TRBV6-3 and TRBJ2-3; the D call of TRBD1 rests on TCRdb alone, since no DNA is present to check it. Per germline, CDR1 MNHEY and CDR2 SVGEGT. CDR3 length: 17 residues. The CDR3 region is CASSYMGREVRTDTQYF.

The chain joins TRBV20-1 to TRBJ2-7. Germline CDR1 is DFQATT and CDR2 is SNEGSKA (reference sequence). This CDR3 spans 15 amino acids. Here the CDR3 reads CSARDRVWSVYEQYF.

The chain joins TRBV3-1 to TRBJ1-2; TCRdb reports TRBD1, a call that lacks DNA to check it against. The CDR3 loop spans 16 amino acids. Germline CDR1 is LGHDT and CDR2 is YNNKEL (reference sequence). The CDR3 here is CASSPQTGIIFYGYTF.

The chain is built from TRBV12-3 or TRBV12-4 and TRBJ2-1; TCRdb selects TRBD1, and the lack of DNA leaves this call unchecked. This CDR3 is built from 17 residues. Here the CDR3 reads CASSTLGDSWGYNEQFF.

CDR3 region: CASGHPGLSYEQYF. The chain links TRBV6-2 or TRBV6-3 to TRBJ2-7; TCRdb proposes TRBD2, but this gene call is untestable without DNA. Germline CDR1 and CDR2: MNHEY and SVGEGT. The CDR3 runs 14 residues.

The gene calls are TRBV14 and TRBJ1-2; TCRdb outputs TRBD1, but without DNA this stays unchecked. In germline, CDR1 is SGHDN, CDR2 FVKESK. CDR3 length: 16 amino acids. CDR3 loop: CASSGRGQGAFYGYTF.

CDR3 amino acids: CASSWGLARETQYF. The rearrangement links TRBV7-9 to TRBJ2-5; the D call from TCRdb, TRBD2, cannot be confirmed without DNA. The germline gives CDR1 SEHNR, CDR2 FQNEAQ (reference sequence). CDR3 length: 14 residues.

The V call is TRBV14, the J call TRBJ2-7. Germline lookup yields CDR1 SGHDN and CDR2 FVKESK. This CDR3 spans 15 amino acids. This chain's CDR3 is CASSPFTGVAYEQYF.

The chain carries TRBV12-3 or TRBV12-4 and TRBJ2-1; the TCRdb D gene call, TRBD2, has no DNA to confirm it. The CDR3 totals 16 residues. The CDR3 spells CASRISSGRAVNEQFF.

The V gene is TRBV29-1, the J gene TRBJ2-1; without DNA, the TCRdb call of TRBD1 cannot be checked. The CDR3 runs to 12 residues. Germline V lookup: CDR1 SQVTM, CDR2 ANQGSEA. The CDR3 sequence is CSVEGGGNEQFF.

This rearrangement joins TRBV29-1 to TRBJ1-1; with no DNA, the TCRdb D assignment of TRBD1 cannot be verified. The V gene's germline CDR1 is SQVTM and CDR2 ANQGSEA. This CDR3 contains 16 residues. CDR3 amino acids: CSVEKAGRVVDTEAFF.

This chain's CDR3 is CSARGTGSGLSSYEQYF. The chain is built from TRBV20-1 and TRBJ2-7; TCRdb's D call, TRBD1, is unchecked because there is no DNA. Germline loops: CDR1 DFQATT, CDR2 SNEGSKA (reference sequence). This CDR3 has 17 residues.

The gene calls are TRBV12-3 or TRBV12-4 and TRBJ2-7; with no DNA, the TCRdb D assignment of TRBD1 cannot be verified. This CDR3 comprises 12 residues. The CDR3 sequence: CASSPQGYEQYF.

The rearrangement uses TRBV29-1 and TRBJ2-1. CDR1 is SQVTM, CDR2 ANQGSEA, per germline. This CDR3 comprises 13 residues. The CDR3 sequence is CSVERGSIGEQFF.

V and J are TRBV5-6 and TRBJ2-3. Germline V gene lookup returns CDR1 SGHDT and CDR2 YYEEEE. The CDR3 is 15 residues long. The CDR3 loop is CASSLVVPSTDTQYF.

The chain has TRBV7-2 and TRBJ2-1; as DNA is missing, the TRBD1 call by TCRdb cannot be tested. In germline, CDR1 is SGHTA, CDR2 FQGNSA. The CDR3 runs 12 residues. This CDR3 is CASTPRGNEQFF.

V gene TRBV21-1 combines with J gene TRBJ1-2; TCRdb returns TRBD1, unconfirmable since there is no DNA. TRBV21-1 is shown as a pseudogene. CDR3 length: 16 residues. CDR3 protein: CASSSIRDRDQLGYTF.

The chain is built from TRBV21-1 and TRBJ2-3; the TCRdb D gene call, TRBD1, has no DNA to confirm it. TRBV21-1 is a pseudogene. There are 18 residues in the CDR3. CDR3 sequence reads: CASSNAIKVSPWTGTQYF.